Shown below are 2 T cell receptor beta chains from a single sample sequenced in a study of T cell responses to AZD1222 COVID-19 vaccine. Data came from immunoSEQ multiplex PCR; TCRdb stores just in-frame clones and leaves some out. The table shows under 150,000 clones, with about 90% occurring only once. Sequencing used peripheral blood, obtained on day 0 of AZD1222 vaccination. The receptor set was obtained from an adult in good health.

The chain carries TRBV12-5 and TRBJ1-2, with unresolved D. This CDR3 comprises 18 residues. V was cut by 0 bases and J by 1 base, with 18 bases left in between. The germline V gene has CDR1 LGHNT and CDR2 FRNRAP. The CDR3 spells CASGLVLGVESRNYGYTF. As DNA, the CDR3 is TGTGCTAGTGGTTTGGTACTGGGTGTGGAAAGTCGTAACTATGGCTACACCTTC. The full variable domain, rest sourced from reference TRBV12-5 and TRBJ1-2, is DARVTQTPRHKVTEMGQEVTMRCQPILGHNTVFWYRQTMMQGLELLAYFRNRAPLDDSGMPKDRFSAEMPDATLATLKIQPSEPRDSAVYFCASGLVLGVESRNYGYTFGSGTRLTVV.

As DNA, the CDR3 is TGTGCCAGCAGTATCCGACAGGCCCCACCCTACACCTTC. It is translated as CASSIRQAPPYTF. This rearrangement joins TRBV2 to TRBJ1-2; D is perhaps TRBD1 (6 bases). V lost 5 bases and J lost 10, with 17 bases in between. The CDR3 length is 13 residues. Germline V gives CDR1 SNHLY, CDR2 FYNNEI.